These 30 T cell receptor beta chains originate from one sample sequenced in a study of regulatory T cells in long-lasting Graves disease. As for time point: newly diagnosed GD, antithyroid drugs for less than 3 months. RNA isolated from PBMCs was used to make the TCR library. Arm-PCR of CDR3 regions and iRepertoire HTBI primers were the basis on which TCR beta libraries were built. TCRdb re-called the multiplex PCR reads through MiXCR, storing one row per CDR3 protein. This sample has some 600,000 distinct CDR3 sequences, with 16% found just once. These records were also assigned to another study, of T cells in Graves' hyperthyroidism and ophthalmopathy.

The starting material was peripheral blood mononuclear cells (PBMCs), obtained at new diagnosis, from a patient treated with antithyroid drugs. The receptor set was obtained from a man aged 18 to 35 with Graves disease.

A few counts support this clonotype. The chain joins TRBV9 to TRBJ1-4; 10 bases map to TRBD1. The V segment lost 4 bases and the J segment 5 bases; nucleotides outside the gene matches: 8. The CDR3 consists of 16 residues. Germline V gene lookup returns CDR1 SGDLS and CDR2 YYNGEE. The CDR3 coding sequence is TGTGCCAGCAGCCTAAACCCGACAGGGGGCAATGAAAAACTGTTTTTT. Protein product: CASSLNPTGGNEKLFF.

This chain connects TRBV7-2 to TRBJ2-1; no clear D gene. V was clipped by 2 bases and J by 5 bases, with 19 bases between them. This CDR3 is 17 amino acids long. CDR1 SGHTA and CDR2 FQGNSA come from the germline V gene. The CDR3 loop reads CASSLHRRSLAHNEQFF. The CDR3 DNA sequence: TGTGCCAGCAGCTTACATCGTCGGTCGTTGGCTCACAATGAGCAGTTCTTC.

The sample holds a few counts of this clonotype. Just one base apart from a much larger clone, this may be a read error. The chain links TRBV28 to TRBJ1-5; D uncertain. Germline V lookup: CDR1 MDHEN, CDR2 SYDVKM. The CDR3 extends over 16 amino acids. V lost 0 bases to trimming and J lost 5 bases, with 14 bases between them. CDR3 in amino acids: CASSLWPRVSHQPQHF. For the CDR3, the DNA is TGTGCCAGCAGTTTATGGCCCCGGGTCTCTCATCAGCCCCAGCATTTT.

The rearrangement uses TRBV12-3 or TRBV12-4 and TRBJ1-4; tentatively, D is TRBD1 (5 bases). V was trimmed by 4 bases and J by 1 base, leaving 7 bases between them. CDR3 size: 14 residues. The CDR3 coding sequence is TGTGCCAGCAGTTCGACAGTAACTAATGAAAAACTGTTTTTT. It codes for CASSSTVTNEKLFF.

Of note for this clonotype: A clone one base away is much larger, so this may be a read error. The rearrangement uses TRBV6-1 and TRBJ1-2, with D unclear. The CDR3 consists of 13 residues. From germline, CDR1 is MNHNS and CDR2 SASEGT. CDR3 residues: CASRKETLYGYIF. The CDR3 DNA reads as TGTGCCAGCAGGAAAGAAACCCTCTATGGCTACATCTTC.

There are many counts of this clonotype. J is TRBJ2-4 and V is TRBV5-1; tentative D call: TRBD1 (5 bases). V was shortened by 1 base and J by 8 bases, with 10 bases between the two germline ends. CDR3 length: 13 residues. Per the germline V gene, CDR1 is SGHRS and CDR2 is YFSETQ. CDR3 protein: CASSLSQGYIQYF. The DNA for the CDR3 is TGCGCCAGCAGCTTGTCCCAGGGATACATTCAGTACTTC.

J is TRBJ1-3 and V is TRBV20-1; D remains ambiguous. V was clipped by 2 bases and J by 6 bases, with 14 bases between them. This CDR3 is 14 amino acids long. Germline V gene sequence: CDR1 DFQATT, CDR2 SNEGSKA (reference sequence). CDR3 nucleotide sequence: TGCAGTGCTAGACCCGGGCTAAGGGTAAACACCATATATTTT. Translating it yields CSARPGLRVNTIYF.

The V and J genes are TRBV28 and TRBJ2-7; 7 positions match TRBD1. This CDR3 spans 14 amino acids. Germline loops: CDR1 MDHEN, CDR2 SYDVKM. V shed 5 bases and J 4 bases; nucleotides not matched to a gene: 8. The CDR3 nucleotides read TGTGCCAGCAGTCCGATTAGGGGGCGGTACGAGCAGTACTTC. It codes for CASSPIRGRYEQYF. The variable domain in full, completed from reference TRBV28 and TRBJ2-7, reads DVKVTQSSRYLVKRTGEKVFLECVQDMDHENMFWYRQDPGLGLRLIYFSYDVKMKEKGDIPEGYSVSREKKERFSLILESASTNQTSMYLCASSPIRGRYEQYFGPGTRLTVT.

This clonotype was seen more than once but under ten times. V gene TRBV28 combines with J gene TRBJ1-1; 11 nucleotides agree with TRBD1. The CDR3 extends over 16 amino acids. With V trimmed by 3 bases and J by 6 bases, 9 bases remained unmatched. Germline CDR1 reads MDHEN; CDR2 reads SYDVKM. CDR3 sequence: CASSFLPDRGPSEAFF. The CDR3 nucleotides read TGTGCCAGCAGTTTTCTTCCGGACAGGGGGCCCTCTGAAGCTTTCTTT.

This clonotype was found a few times. CDR3 sequence reads: CASTLGAGGNTIYF. CDR3 DNA: TGTGCCAGCACCTTGGGAGCGGGAGGAAACACCATATATTTT. This chain uses TRBV6-1 with TRBJ1-3; no firm D call. Per the germline V gene, CDR1 is MNHNS and CDR2 is SASEGT. V lost 7 bases and J 4 bases, leaving 14 bases between the germline ends. The CDR3 has 14 residues.

The chain links TRBV19 to TRBJ2-1; D perhaps matches TRBD2 (6 bases). The V and J ends lost 6 bases and 9 bases respectively, with 15 bases between them. The CDR3 sequence is 13 residues long. Germline assignment: CDR1 LNHDA and CDR2 SQIVND (reference sequence). The CDR3, as DNA: TGTGCCAGTAGACCCCCCGGGACTCCTGAGCAGTTCTTC. This sequence encodes CASRPPGTPEQFF.

Many counts were recorded for this clonotype. This rearrangement joins TRBV28 to TRBJ2-4; D not certain. The CDR3 is made up of 12 amino acids. In germline, CDR1 is MDHEN, CDR2 SYDVKM. Trimming cost V 3 bases and J 9 bases, with 9 bases left between them. The CDR3 reads CASSLVAAIQYF. The CDR3, as DNA: TGTGCCAGCAGTTTGGTCGCTGCCATTCAGTACTTC.

As to this clonotype: This may be a read error: a much more frequent sequence differs by one nucleotide. The genes are TRBV12-3 or TRBV12-4 and TRBJ2-7, with 8 bases identical to TRBD1. This CDR3 is 15 amino acids long. CDR3 sequence: CASRRNQDRDGEQHF. CDR3 coding DNA: TGTGCCAGCAGGAGGAATCAGGACAGGGATGGCGAGCAGCACTTC.

A note on this clonotype: This CDR3 fails to terminate in the conserved phenylalanine or tryptophan, so it likely reflects a read error. The V call is TRBV4-1, the J call TRBJ2-1; D gene uncertain. The CDR3 runs to 14 residues. Between the trimmed V and J ends, which lost 2 bases and 6 bases, there was a span of 11 bases. The germline gives CDR1 MGHRA, CDR2 YSYEKL. In nucleotides, the CDR3 is TGCGCCAGCAGCCAAATAGGCCTCGGCAATGAGCAGTTCTGC. Protein: CASSQIGLGNEQFC.

This clonotype was found a few times. The chain couples TRBV27 to TRBJ2-4; D gene ambiguous. The V gene's germline CDR1 is MNHEY and CDR2 SMNVEV (reference sequence). The CDR3 length is 16 residues. V gave up 2 bases and J gave up 4 bases, with 15 bases separating them. CDR3 coding DNA: TGTGCCAGCAGTTTAGATTTCTGGTTTGCTAAAAACATTCAGTACTTC. As protein: CASSLDFWFAKNIQYF.

This clonotype was detected only a few times. The chain recombines TRBV20-1 with TRBJ1-3, with a possible D match to TRBD1 (5 bases). V was cut by 2 bases and J by 1 base, with 12 bases left in between. Germline V CDR1 and CDR2: DFQATT, SNEGSKA (reference sequence). The CDR3 has 15 residues. The CDR3 region has the DNA TGCAGTGCTAGAATGGGGGTCGCTTCTGGAAACACCATATATTTT. This translates into CSARMGVASGNTIYF.

This chain uses TRBV19 with TRBJ2-1; 12 bases match TRBD2. There are 19 residues in the CDR3. Losses at the gene ends were 3 bases for V and 2 bases for J; bases not matched to a gene: 11. From germline, CDR1 is LNHDA and CDR2 SQIVND (reference sequence). The CDR3 region has the DNA TGTGCCAGTAGTATCCCCCGACTAGCGGGAGATCTACCCTACAATGAGCAGTTCTTC. Translation: CASSIPRLAGDLPYNEQFF.

This clonotype has only a few counts. The chain joins TRBV27 to TRBJ2-1; 9 nucleotides align to TRBD2. The CDR3 totals 15 residues. Germline-derived CDR1 and CDR2 are MNHEY and SMNVEV (reference sequence). J was trimmed by 3 bases and V by 9 bases; bases with no gene match: 9. The CDR3 loop reads CASTHGTSIYNEQFF. CDR3 coding DNA: TGTGCCAGTACCCACGGGACTAGCATCTACAATGAGCAGTTCTTC.

This clonotype was seen many times. V gene TRBV12-3 or TRBV12-4 combines with J gene TRBJ2-1, with 7 bases aligning to TRBD1. CDR3 size: 11 residues. The V gene end was trimmed by 6 bases and the J gene end by 14 bases; junction bases not matched to a gene: 7. CDR3 amino acids: CASSRQGFEFF. The DNA for the CDR3 is TGTGCCAGCAGCCGACAGGGTTTTGAGTTCTTC.

This clonotype was seen many times. This chain joins TRBV29-1 and TRBJ1-1, with D perhaps matching TRBD1 (5 bases). The CDR3 totals 13 residues. Germline-derived CDR1 and CDR2 are SQVTM and ANQGSEA. With 8 bases removed from V and 1 base from J, the gap between germline ends came to 14 bases. The CDR3 sequence: CSTTQTANTEAFF. The CDR3 DNA follows: TGCAGCACCACGCAGACAGCGAACACTGAAGCTTTCTTT.

This clonotype has a handful of counts. This rearrangement joins TRBV15 to TRBJ2-6; D possibly corresponds to TRBD1 (5 bases). Germline V CDR1 and CDR2: LNHNV, YYDKDF (reference sequence). CDR3 length: 16 amino acids. V lost 1 base and J 2 bases, leaving 9 bases between the germline ends. This CDR3 reads CATSRGSRAGANVLTF. The CDR3 DNA reads TGTGCCACCAGCAGAGGGAGCAGGGCTGGGGCCAACGTCCTGACTTTC.

This clonotype was counted ten times or more. The rearrangement links TRBV12-3 or TRBV12-4 to TRBJ2-5; D is ambiguous. Trimming left V 2 bases short and J 1 base short, with 5 bases between. This CDR3 has 13 amino acids. DNA for the CDR3: TGTGCCAGCAGTTTAAGCATCCAAGAGACCCAGTACTTC. Its protein is CASSLSIQETQYF.

This clonotype came up a few times. The CDR3 sequence: CASSFGRETQYF. CDR3 sequence (DNA): TGCGCCAGCAGCTTTGGGAGAGAGACCCAGTACTTC. The rearrangement joins TRBV5-1 to TRBJ2-1, with a possible D match to TRBD2 (5 bases). The DNA end is a closer match to TRBJ2-5, so the J assignment may be wrong. Germline V CDR1 and CDR2: SGHRS, YFSETQ. The CDR3 loop spans 12 amino acids.

This clonotype turned up a few times. This chain uses TRBV27 with TRBJ1-5; 7 bases map to TRBD1. Trimming cost V 2 bases and J 4 bases; bases outside gene matches: 5. The CDR3 runs to 15 residues. Germline V gene sequence: CDR1 MNHEY, CDR2 SMNVEV (reference sequence). The CDR3 sequence is CASSLLGGQNQPQHF. The CDR3 DNA follows: TGTGCCAGCAGTTTACTGGGGGGACAGAATCAGCCCCAGCATTTT.

This clonotype was counted ten times or more. This sequence joins TRBV3-1 and TRBJ2-1; perhaps TRBD1 as D (5 bases). Per germline, CDR1 LGHDT and CDR2 YNNKEL (reference sequence). The CDR3 is 16 residues long. V was trimmed by 3 bases and J by 7 bases, leaving 19 bases between them. As DNA, the CDR3 is TGTGCCAGCAGCCACCCCCGCCAGGGAACCAAGAATGAGCAGTTCTTC. It codes for CASSHPRQGTKNEQFF.

This clonotype was detected many times. J is TRBJ2-5 and V is TRBV28; 10 bases match TRBD2. CDR1 and CDR2 from the germline V gene are MDHEN and SYDVKM. V trimming: 6 bases; J trimming: 4 bases; junction bases outside the gene matches: 17. The CDR3 runs to 18 residues. In DNA form, the CDR3 reads TGTGCCAGCAGACTGGCCGGGACTAGCGTAGTAGGAGGAGAGACCCAGTACTTC. Translated: CASRLAGTSVVGGETQYF.

This clonotype was picked up many times. The J gene is TRBJ2-3, the V gene TRBV20-1; TRBD2 agrees at 10 bases. CDR1 DFQATT and CDR2 SNEGSKA come from the germline V gene (reference sequence). J gave up 9 bases and V 0 bases, and 9 bases lay outside the gene matches. The CDR3 loop spans 15 amino acids. The CDR3 nucleotides are TGCAGTGCTAGAGATCGTCTAGCGGGAGACGCAACGCAGTATTTT. Protein product: CSARDRLAGDATQYF.

The chain links TRBV7-3 to TRBJ2-1, with D possibly TRBD2 on 6 matching bases. The V end lost 5 bases, the J end lost 4 bases, and 15 bases lay between the germline ends. This CDR3 spans 15 amino acids. Germline CDR1 reads SGHTA; CDR2 reads FQGTGA. The DNA for the CDR3 is TGTGCCAGCAGCAGGGCTAGCGACACTTACAATGAGCAGTTCTTC. Translated: CASSRASDTYNEQFF.

In this sample, this clonotype turned up many times. The V gene is TRBV18, the J gene TRBJ2-3, with 8 bases that match TRBD1. Trimming cost V 6 bases and J 8 bases; bases outside gene matches: 13. The V gene's germline CDR1 is KGHSH and CDR2 LQKENI. CDR3 size: 15 residues. The CDR3 nucleotides are TGTGCCAGCTCCCTCGGACAGGGTTCACATGGTACGCAGTATTTT. This sequence encodes CASSLGQGSHGTQYF.

This clonotype was detected only a few times. Compared with germline, one end of the junction differs, possibly owing to a read error. This chain joins TRBV12-3 or TRBV12-4 and TRBJ1-6; no clear D. The CDR3 has 12 residues. CDR3 protein: CACSLLYEALHF. The DNA for the CDR3 is TGTGCCTGCAGTTTACTGTACGAGGCCCTCCACTTT.